The rows below give T cell receptor beta chains drawn from one sample of a study of T cells in Graves' hyperthyroidism and ophthalmopathy. TCRdb passed the multiplex PCR reads through MiXCR, listing each CDR3 protein once. The table records about 640,000 distinct CDR3 sequences, less than 25% of them present only once. Sequencing was carried out using blood. These receptors were taken from a man aged 30 to 39 with Graves' ophthalmopathy. Both conserved end residues are part of each CDR3. D genes are given only for firm matches. Size values are once, few and many counts, or a class for expanded clones, and some rows have none.

abundance | j_gene | d_gene | v_gene | CDR3aa | CDR3nt
few | TRBJ2-2 | . | TRBV7-2 | CASSTPGARAGELFF | TGTGCCAGCAGCACCCCGGGGGCGAGGGCCGGGGAGCTGTTTTTT
few | TRBJ1-5 | . | TRBV6-2/TRBV6-3 | CASGYSGPSNQPQHF | TGTGCCAGCGGTTACTCAGGGCCTAGCAATCAGCCCCAGCATTTT
many | TRBJ1-1 | TRBD1 | TRBV24-1 | CATSSDRGTEAFF | TGTGCCACCAGTTCGGACAGGGGCACTGAAGCTTTCTTT
few | TRBJ2-7 | TRBD1 | TRBV29-1 | CSGTGTGGSYEQYF | TGCAGCGGGACCGGGACAGGGGGGTCCTACGAGCAGTACTTC
. | TRBJ1-2 | . | TRBV12-5 | CASGLESTYGYTF | TGTGCTAGTGGTCTGGAGAGTACCTATGGCTACACCTTC
few | TRBJ2-2 | TRBD1 | TRBV9 | CASKRGTENTGELFF | TGTGCCAGCAAGAGGGGGACAGAGAACACCGGGGAGCTGTTTTTT
many | TRBJ2-7 | . | TRBV7-2 | CASSFQSGAYEQYF | TGTGCCAGCAGCTTCCAGTCAGGGGCCTACGAGCAGTACTTC
. | TRBJ2-1 | TRBD2 | TRBV20-1 | CSALGLAGIAEEQFF | TGCAGTGCTCTGGGACTAGCGGGTATTGCGGAGGAGCAGTTCTTC
few | TRBJ2-7 | TRBD2 | TRBV12-5 | CASGLAGAYEQYF | TGTGCTAGTGGTTTAGCGGGGGCCTACGAGCAGTACTTC
. | TRBJ2-3 | TRBD2 | TRBV7-2 | CASSLRLAEGTDTQYF | TGTGCCAGCAGCTTAAGACTAGCGGAGGGGACAGATACGCAGTATTTT
. | TRBJ1-5 | TRBD1 | TRBV6-5 | CASSYPGQGYQPQHF | TGTGCCAGCAGTTACCCGGGACAGGGGTATCAGCCCCAGCATTTT
. | TRBJ2-1 | . | TRBV6-1 | CASSLESGQHEQFF | TGTGCCAGCAGCCTAGAGTCGGGGCAGCATGAGCAGTTCTTC
. | TRBJ2-1 | TRBD1 | TRBV29-1 | CSVEHRQGERKRYNEQFF | TGCAGCGTTGAACATCGTCAGGGGGAGCGCAAGAGATACAATGAGCAGTTCTTC
many | TRBJ2-7 | TRBD1 | TRBV13 | CASSQGQGLYEQYF | TGTGCCAGCAGCCAGGGACAGGGTTTATACGAGCAGTACTTC
few | TRBJ2-2 | TRBD2 | TRBV2 | CASSDGGREGTGELFF | TGTGCCAGCAGTGATGGCGGGAGAGAGGGCACCGGGGAGCTGTTTTTT
many | TRBJ2-7 | TRBD2 | TRBV29-1 | CSVALLAGGREQYF | TGCAGCGTTGCGCTACTAGCGGGAGGCAGGGAGCAGTACTTC
. | TRBJ2-3 | TRBD2 | TRBV28 | CASSFVYLSGRGDTQYF | TGTGCCAGCAGTTTTGTTTACCTTAGCGGGAGAGGAGATACGCAGTATTTT
. | TRBJ2-2 | . | TRBV7-6 | CASSLGGMNTGELFF | TGTGCCAGCAGCTTAGGTGGGATGAACACCGGGGAGCTGTTTTTT
few | TRBJ2-1 | . | TRBV5-4 | CASTSLGDNNEQFF | TGTGCCAGCACCTCACTAGGGGATAACAATGAGCAGTTCTTC
few | TRBJ2-2 | . | TRBV12-3/TRBV12-4 | CASSFSLWVTGELFF | TGTGCCAGCAGTTTCAGTTTATGGGTCACCGGGGAGCTGTTTTTT
. | TRBJ2-7 | . | TRBV6-1 | CASSEEVHAGYEQYF | TGTGCCAGCAGTGAAGAAGTCCACGCGGGGTACGAGCAGTACTTC
few | TRBJ2-1 | TRBD1 | TRBV11-3 | CASSSTGTYNEQFF | TGTGCCAGCAGCTCGACAGGGACCTACAATGAGCAGTTCTTC
few | TRBJ2-1 | . | TRBV6-5 | CASSYLRSNEQFF | TGTGCCAGCAGTTACCTAAGATCAAATGAGCAGTTCTTC
. | TRBJ2-2 | . | TRBV5-4 | CASSPGLSGELFF | TGTGCCAGCAGCCCCGGACTCTCCGGGGAGCTGTTTTTT
. | TRBJ2-4 | . | TRBV5-1 | CASRPDSQKNIQYF | TGCGCCAGCAGACCCGACAGTCAAAAAAACATTCAGTACTTC
. | TRBJ2-1 | TRBD1 | TRBV11-2 | CASSRSTGGFYNEQFF | TGTGCCAGCAGCCGAAGTACAGGGGGCTTCTACAATGAGCAGTTCTTC
. | TRBJ2-7 | TRBD2 | TRBV2 | CASGTGETSGFDEQYF | TGTGCCAGCGGAACAGGGGAGACTAGCGGGTTCGACGAGCAGTACTTC
many | TRBJ2-3 | . | TRBV2 | CASRKGSTDTQYF | TGTGCCAGCCGGAAGGGCAGCACAGATACGCAGTATTTT
. | TRBJ2-7 | . | TRBV3-1 | CASSHIDLPYEQYF | TGTGCCAGCAGCCACATCGACTTGCCCTACGAGCAGTACTTC
. | TRBJ2-2 | . | TRBV10-3 | CAITPGAITGELFF | TGTGCCATCACCCCGGGGGCGATCACCGGGGAGCTGTTTTTT
. | TRBJ1-5 | TRBD1 | TRBV20-1 | CSAREETGGRGNQPQHF | TGCAGTGCTAGAGAGGAGACAGGGGGCCGGGGCAATCAGCCCCAGCATTTT
many | TRBJ2-7 | . | TRBV11-1 | CASSLAGTGLSYEQYF | TGTGCCAGCAGCTTAGCCGGAACGGGACTCTCCTACGAGCAGTACTTC
. | TRBJ2-5 | . | TRBV19 | CASIGSRQETQYF | TGTGCCAGTATAGGTAGTAGACAAGAGACCCAGTACTTC
few | TRBJ2-2 | . | TRBV7-8 | CASSQPRVNTGELFF | TGTGCCAGCAGCCAGCCCAGGGTTAACACCGGGGAGCTGTTTTTT
many | TRBJ2-3 | TRBD1 | TRBV7-9 | CASSLGDRDTDTQYF | TGTGCCAGCAGTTTAGGGGACAGGGACACAGATACGCAGTATTTT
. | TRBJ2-7 | TRBD2 | TRBV10-3 | CAIRPASGAYEQYF | TGTGCCATCAGGCCGGCTAGCGGAGCCTACGAGCAGTACTTC